This T cell receptor (beta chain) was recorded in a study of beta chain features in type 1 diabetes. Expressed TCRB transcripts were sequenced after all isolated RNA was converted to cDNA. Mean read depth for naive, central memory and regulatory T cell samples was 3.5 million to 4.5 million reads. Here immunoSEQ multiplex PCR was the method, and the copy in TCRdb shows in-frame clones only, minus some. The table lists a few hundred thousand clones, around 9.9% of them singletons, with 1% to 1.5% in the top ten. This clone was observed a handful of times. Researchers reported sorting CD4+ naive, central memory, regulatory and stem cell-like memory cells via CD45RO/CCR7/CD25/CD127/CD95/CD27. Germline CDR1 SGHRS, CDR2 YFSETQ. The ends lost 3 bases at V and 9 bases at J; junction bases unmatched: 4. This CDR3 is 14 amino acids long.

This rearrangement joins TRBV5-1 to TRBJ2-2; the match to TRBD1 covers 11 bases. This clonotype originated in a man younger than 35 in good health. Sequencing was done on a sample of central memory CD4+ T cells from blood. The chain's CDR3 is CASSSGQGARELFF. The CDR3 DNA follows: TGCGCCAGCAGCTCCGGACAGGGGGCACGGGAGCTGTTTTTT.